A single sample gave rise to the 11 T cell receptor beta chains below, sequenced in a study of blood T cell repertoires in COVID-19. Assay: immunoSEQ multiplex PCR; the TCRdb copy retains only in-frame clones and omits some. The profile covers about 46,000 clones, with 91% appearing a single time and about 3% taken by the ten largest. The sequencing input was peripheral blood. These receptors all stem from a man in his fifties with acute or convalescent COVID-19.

In DNA, the CDR3 is TGTGCCAGCAGCGTAGAGGCTAGCGGCTCCTACGAGCAGTACTTC. This codes for CASSVEASGSYEQYF. The chain employs TRBV9 and TRBJ2-7, with 7 bases aligning to TRBD2. Germline CDR1 SGDLS, CDR2 YYNGEE. The V and J ends lost 0 bases and 0 bases, in that order; junction bases with no gene match: 3. The CDR3 consists of 15 residues. The full variable domain, its missing parts supplied by reference TRBV9 and TRBJ2-7, is DSGVTQTPKHLITATGQRVTLRCSPRSGDLSVYWYQQSLDQGLQFLIQYYNGEERAKGNILERFSAQQFPDLHSELNLSSLELGDSALYFCASSVEASGSYEQYFGPGTRLTVT.

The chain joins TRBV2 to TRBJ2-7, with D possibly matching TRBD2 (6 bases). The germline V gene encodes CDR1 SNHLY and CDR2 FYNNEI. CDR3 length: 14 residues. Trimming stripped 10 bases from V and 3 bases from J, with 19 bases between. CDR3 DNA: TGTGCCACATCACCAGACGCGGGATACTACGAGCAGTACTTC. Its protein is CATSPDAGYYEQYF.

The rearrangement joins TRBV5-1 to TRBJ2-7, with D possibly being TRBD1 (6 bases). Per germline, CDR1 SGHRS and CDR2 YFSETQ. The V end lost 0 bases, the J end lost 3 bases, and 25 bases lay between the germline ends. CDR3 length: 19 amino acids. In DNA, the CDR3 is TGCGCCAGCAGCTTGGGGACAGAACGCCTAGTTTTTAAGAACTACGAGCAGTACTTC. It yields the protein CASSLGTERLVFKNYEQYF.

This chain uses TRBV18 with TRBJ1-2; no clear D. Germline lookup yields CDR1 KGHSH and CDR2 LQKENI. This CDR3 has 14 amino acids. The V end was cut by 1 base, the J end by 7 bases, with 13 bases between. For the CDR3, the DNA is TGTGCCAGCTCACCACTGGAGGAGGCGGGTGGCTACACCTTC. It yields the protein CASSPLEEAGGYTF.

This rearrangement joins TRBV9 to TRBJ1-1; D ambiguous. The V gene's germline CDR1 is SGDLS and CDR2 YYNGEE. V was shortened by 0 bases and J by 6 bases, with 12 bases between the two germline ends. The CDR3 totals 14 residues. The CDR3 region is CASSVAYGESEAFF. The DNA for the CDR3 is TGTGCCAGCAGCGTAGCGTACGGGGAGTCTGAAGCTTTCTTT.

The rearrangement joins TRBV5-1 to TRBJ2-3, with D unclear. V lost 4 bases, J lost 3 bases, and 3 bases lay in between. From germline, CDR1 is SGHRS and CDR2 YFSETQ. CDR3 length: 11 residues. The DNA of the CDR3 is TGCGCCAGCAGCCCGACAGATACGCAGTATTTT. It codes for CASSPTDTQYF.

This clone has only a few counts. CDR3 sequence reads: CAILAGQGRSNTEAFF. Written as DNA, the CDR3 is TGTGCCATCCTCGCAGGACAGGGGCGTTCGAACACTGAAGCTTTCTTT. The V gene is TRBV10-3, the J gene TRBJ1-1, with 9 bases identical to TRBD1. Trimming cost V 8 bases and J 1 base; bases outside gene matches: 11. The CDR3 covers 16 residues. CDR1 ENHRY and CDR2 SYGVKD come from the germline V gene.

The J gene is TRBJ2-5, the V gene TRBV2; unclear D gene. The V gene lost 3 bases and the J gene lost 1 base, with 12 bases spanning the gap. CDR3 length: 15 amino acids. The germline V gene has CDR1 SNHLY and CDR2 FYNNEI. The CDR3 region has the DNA TGTGCCAGCAGTGAGACTTCGACCCTCCAAGAGACCCAGTACTTC. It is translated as CASSETSTLQETQYF.

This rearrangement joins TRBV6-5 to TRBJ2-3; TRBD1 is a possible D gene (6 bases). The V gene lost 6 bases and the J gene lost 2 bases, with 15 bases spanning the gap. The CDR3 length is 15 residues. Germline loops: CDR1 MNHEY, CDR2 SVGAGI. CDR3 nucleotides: TGTGCCAGCAGGGCCCTGGACAGCTACACAGATACGCAGTATTTT. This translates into CASRALDSYTDTQYF.

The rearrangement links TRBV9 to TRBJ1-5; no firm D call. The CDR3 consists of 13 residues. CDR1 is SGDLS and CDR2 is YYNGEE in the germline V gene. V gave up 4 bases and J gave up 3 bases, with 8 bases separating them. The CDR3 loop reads CASSPDSNQPQHF. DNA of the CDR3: TGTGCCAGCAGCCCAGATTCCAATCAGCCCCAGCATTTT.

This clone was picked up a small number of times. The CDR3 here is CASRETGRGTEAFF. CDR3 bases: TGTGCCAGTAGAGAAACAGGGAGGGGCACTGAAGCTTTCTTT. This chain links TRBV19 with TRBJ1-1; the D gene is possibly TRBD1 (6 bases). The CDR3 has 14 residues. Germline V CDR1 and CDR2: LNHDA, SQIVND (reference sequence). Trimming left V 6 bases short and J 4 bases short, with 15 bases between.